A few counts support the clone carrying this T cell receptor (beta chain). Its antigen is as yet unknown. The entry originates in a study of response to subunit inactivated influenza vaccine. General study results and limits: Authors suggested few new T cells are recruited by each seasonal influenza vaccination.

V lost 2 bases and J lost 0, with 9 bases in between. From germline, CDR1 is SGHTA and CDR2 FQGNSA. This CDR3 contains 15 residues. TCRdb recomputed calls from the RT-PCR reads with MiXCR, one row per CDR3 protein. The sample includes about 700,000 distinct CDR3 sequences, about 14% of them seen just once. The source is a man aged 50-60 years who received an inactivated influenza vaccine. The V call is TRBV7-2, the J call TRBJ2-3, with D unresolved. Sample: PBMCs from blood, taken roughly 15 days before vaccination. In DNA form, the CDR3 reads TGTGCCAGCAGCTTAATCTTACTTAGCACAGATACGCAGTATTTT. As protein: CASSLILLSTDTQYF.